This T cell receptor (beta chain) comes out of a study of blood T cell repertoires in COVID-19. At the level of the study: Sites across the United States, Italy and Spain contributed samples from acute and convalescent COVID-19.

The CDR3 is made up of 12 amino acids. With 4 bases removed from V and 6 bases from J, the gap between germline ends came to 7 bases. Per the germline V gene, CDR1 is SGHTA and CDR2 is FQGNSA. Profiled with immunoSEQ multiplex PCR; TCRdb holds only in-frame clones, not every one. The sample holds roughly 25,000 clones; more than 75% are singletons and the top ten take roughly 18%. The clonotype originates from a woman older than 75 with acute or convalescent COVID-19. Sequencing was carried out using peripheral blood. The chain carries TRBV7-2 and TRBJ1-5; no clear D gene. Here the CDR3 reads CASSSVGQPQHF. The CDR3 bases are TGTGCCAGCAGCTCCGTCGGTCAGCCCCAGCATTTT.